This TCR beta chain stems from a study of T cell responses to AZD1222 COVID-19 vaccine (dated by TCRdb to the early 2020s). In the study overall: Because spike-specific TCR depth and breadth did not differ between the two schedules, AZD1222 recipients who got a second dose at roughly 4 weeks were pooled with those who got a second dose at roughly 12 weeks. TCR sequencing covered 233 trial participants: 200 to 210 given two doses of AZD1222 and 26 given two doses of MenACWY control vaccine. Trial participants were enrolled into age subgroups of 18-55, 56-69 and 70-plus years, which contained approximately 150, 28 and 58 TCR-sequenced participants, respectively. What the study reported, not specific to this receptor: Because no day 14 peak-response samples were available, repertoires were characterized only after the peak T cell response. Spike-specific TCR breadth and depth rose significantly after two AZD1222 doses compared with day 0 and with MenACWY recipients. Conclusions about previously exposed vaccinees are limited, since just 5 or 6 AZD1222 recipients were seropositive for SARS-CoV-2 at baseline. CD4 TCRs associated with the vaccine covered the entire spike protein, and the dominant responses were in regions 160-218 and 743-854. Participants were mostly white British, with more females than males. The authors suggested clonal diversity may have been underestimated. The 56-69-year group was small, and its depth increase did not reach significance, likely because of low power. Reportedly, close to half of the unique spike-specific TCRs recognized epitopes lying outside the regions that are mutated in the B.1.351 and B.1.1.7 variants.

The CDR3 covers 14 residues, taking in both the cysteine and the phenylalanine. The sequence is cut down to CDR3 DNA, 42 bases in frame from base 1. The germline V gene sets CDR1 to SGHTA and CDR2 to FQGNSA. V trim: 3 bases; J trim: 6 bases; unmatched bases: 7. This specimen's time point label, interpreted: baseline before first vaccination. The vaccinee samples were drawn from two UK trials, COV001 and COV002, one of which was a single-blind randomized controlled phase 2/3 trial testing AZD1222 (ChAdOx1 nCoV-19) in healthy adults. Trial participant PBMC samples were collected at day 0 and day 28 after the second dose for TCRbeta chain sequencing. A remark on this clone: The specificity of this receptor is unknown. No quality values exist for individual bases; no much larger clone is one base distant.

The CDR3 regions of human TCRbeta chains were subjected to immunosequencing. In the paper's pipeline: Repertoire TCRs were checked for matches against a reference library of SARS-CoV-2-specific TCRs that had been generated using the MIRA antigen-specificity platform. Breadth was defined as the fraction of unique TCRs that were SARS-CoV-2-associated, and depth was defined as the fraction of total T cells that were SARS-CoV-2-associated. Each spike-specific TCR was assigned to its reactive spike region and to a CD4 or CD8 class using the MIRA data. Log10-transformed breadth and depth values were compared by one-way ANOVA with Sidak's multiple comparisons tests. TCRdb's version of the immuneACCESS table is confined to in-frame rearrangements and falls short of the full clone set. An unresolved V gene accounts for under half of the shortfall where checked; the remainder is of unknown origin. That table supplies the V and J calls and clone size; D and trimming were determined from the DNA. Present in this sample are roughly 29,000 clones, 93% of which were seen just once. The top ten clones comprise 8% to 9% of the sample.

This clonotype was sampled from an adult in good health. Here the sequenced sample was peripheral blood, taken on day 0 of AZD1222 vaccination. The rearranged chain carries TRBV7-2 and TRBJ1-2, with 7 junctional bases fitting TRBD1. The DNA is as follows: TGTGCCAGCAGCTTTGTCCGGGACAGCGATGGCTACACCTTC. This encodes CASSFVRDSDGYTF.